This T cell receptor (beta chain) was captured by sequencing in a study of CD8+CD57+ T cells in acquired aplastic anemia. Study summary: Sorted CD4+ plus CD8+ cells gave DNA averaging about 3 ug. Whole-study results and caveats: In CD8+ cells, Simpson's diversity showed no significant difference between patients and controls.

Sequenced patients had shown CD8+CD57+ cell expansion by flow cytometry. There was no therapy given to any patient before the blood sampling took place. This clonotype was counted a few times. What it recognizes is unknown. TCR beta VDJ combinations and CDR3 sequences were profiled from genomic DNA. TCRdb ran MiXCR on the reads and lists one entry per CDR3 protein. The table lists under 350,000 distinct CDR3 sequences, approximately 57% of them singletons. The V end lost 3 bases, the J end lost 1 base, and 7 bases lay between the germline ends. This CDR3 has 13 residues. From germline, CDR1 is LNHDA and CDR2 SQIVND (reference sequence).

This clonotype was sampled from a human donor with aplastic anemia. The rearrangement joins TRBV19 to TRBJ2-7; no reliable D call. The sample taken for sequencing was sorted CD4+, CD8+, or CD8+CD57+ T cells (not recorded which) from PBMCs. Here the CDR3 DNA reads TGTGCCAGTAGTATCTACCATTCCTACGAGCAGTACTTC. Its translation is CASSIYHSYEQYF.